This T cell receptor beta chain is from a study of identical twins. Each CDR3 protein is one row after TCRdb ran MiXCR on the 5' RACE reads. The table records approximately 700,000 distinct CDR3 sequences, approximately 6% of them present only once. The V and J ends lost 0 bases and 6 bases respectively, with 7 bases between them. The CDR3 totals 13 residues. The germline V gene has CDR1 SGHAT and CDR2 FQNNGV. Remarks on this clonotype: Its antigen remains unidentified.

Findings and limits, study-wide: Donors were not followed over many years; analysis was cross-sectional.

The donors were all healthy and Caucasian. Sequenced material: naive T cells sorted from blood. This clonotype was obtained from a man aged 18-30 years in good health. The chain employs TRBV11-2 and TRBJ2-3, with D unclear. This chain's CDR3 is CASSLERSDTQYF. CDR3 DNA sequence: TGTGCCAGCAGCTTAGAACGGTCCGATACGCAGTATTTT. Complete variable domain (other parts from reference TRBV11-2 and TRBJ2-3): EAGVAQSPRYKIIEKRQSVAFWCNPISGHATLYWYQQILGQGPKLLIQFQNNGVVDDSQLPKDRFSAERLKGVDSTLKIQPAKLEDSAVYLCASSLERSDTQYFGPGTRLTVL.